A selection of T cell receptor beta chains follows, all from one sample in a study of blood T cell repertoires in COVID-19. Produced via immunoSEQ multiplex PCR; TCRdb's table is partial and in-frame only. The sample lists about 76,000 clones; around 91% were seen once. Sequencing used peripheral blood. The receptors here all came from a human donor in a cohort sampled during active COVID-19. The CDR3 runs from the conserved cysteine through the conserved F or W. Each record gives: V gene, D gene, clone size, J gene, CDR3 protein, CDR3 DNA. A D gene is named only where the DNA matches it firmly. Clone sizes are given selectively: once, few, many, or a class where the clone is expanded.

v_call: TRBV7-3
d_call: TRBD2
clone_size: -
j_call: TRBJ2-5
cdr3_aa: CASSLMGSGETQYF
cdr3_nt: TGTGCCAGCAGCTTAATGGGTAGCGGGGAGACCCAGTACTTC

v_call: TRBV11-2
d_call: -
clone_size: -
j_call: TRBJ2-3
cdr3_aa: CASSLMVSGTDTQYF
cdr3_nt: TGTGCCAGCAGCTTAATGGTTAGCGGCACAGATACGCAGTATTTT

v_call: TRBV11-1
d_call: -
clone_size: -
j_call: TRBJ2-7
cdr3_aa: CASSLGGGPYEQYF
cdr3_nt: TGTGCCAGCAGCTTGGGGGGGGGCCCCTACGAGCAGTACTTC

v_call: TRBV29-1
d_call: -
clone_size: -
j_call: TRBJ2-5
cdr3_aa: CSVERQEETQYF
cdr3_nt: TGCAGCGTTGAACGGCAGGAAGAGACCCAGTACTTC

v_call: TRBV6-6
d_call: -
clone_size: -
j_call: TRBJ2-3
cdr3_aa: CASSTQQGYTDTQYF
cdr3_nt: TGTGCCAGCAGCACCCAACAGGGTTACACAGATACGCAGTATTTT

v_call: TRBV5-6
d_call: TRBD1
clone_size: -
j_call: TRBJ1-4
cdr3_aa: CASSPGQIATNEKLFF
cdr3_nt: TGTGCCAGCAGCCCGGGACAGATTGCAACTAATGAAAAACTGTTTTTT

v_call: TRBV29-1
d_call: TRBD2
clone_size: -
j_call: TRBJ2-2
cdr3_aa: CSACVAGTPNTGELFF
cdr3_nt: TGCAGCGCCTGCGTAGCGGGCACACCCAACACCGGGGAGCTGTTTTTT

v_call: TRBV21-1
d_call: -
clone_size: -
j_call: TRBJ1-2
cdr3_aa: CASSKDRGRGYGYTF
cdr3_nt: TGTGCCAGCAGCAAAGATAGGGGGCGAGGTTATGGCTACACCTTC

v_call: TRBV5-1
d_call: TRBD1
clone_size: -
j_call: TRBJ1-1
cdr3_aa: CASSWGQLNTEAFF
cdr3_nt: TGCGCCAGCAGTTGGGGACAGTTGAACACTGAAGCTTTCTTT

v_call: TRBV11-2
d_call: TRBD1
clone_size: -
j_call: TRBJ2-2
cdr3_aa: CASSCLKGPGQGLTGELFF
cdr3_nt: TGTGCCAGCAGCTGCTTGAAGGGGCCGGGACAGGGTTTAACCGGGGAGCTGTTTTTT

v_call: TRBV29-1
d_call: TRBD2
clone_size: -
j_call: TRBJ2-7
cdr3_aa: CSVESAGGYEQYF
cdr3_nt: TGCAGCGTTGAGTCGGCGGGGGGCTACGAGCAGTACTTC

v_call: TRBV6-5
d_call: -
clone_size: -
j_call: TRBJ1-1
cdr3_aa: CASSYMKSYEAFF
cdr3_nt: TGTGCCAGCAGTTATATGAAGAGTTATGAAGCTTTCTTT

v_call: TRBV6-5
d_call: TRBD2
clone_size: -
j_call: TRBJ2-7
cdr3_aa: CASVGRASGNYEQYF
cdr3_nt: TGTGCCAGCGTTGGGAGGGCTAGCGGGAACTACGAGCAGTACTTC

v_call: TRBV27
d_call: TRBD2
clone_size: -
j_call: TRBJ2-3
cdr3_aa: CASINRGRGLLTSSTDTQYF
cdr3_nt: TGTGCCAGCATAAACCGCGGGAGGGGGCTCCTCACATCTAGCACAGATACGCAGTATTTT

v_call: TRBV14
d_call: -
clone_size: -
j_call: TRBJ2-2
cdr3_aa: CASSQDLAGANTGELFF
cdr3_nt: TGTGCCAGCAGCCAAGACTTGGCGGGGGCTAACACCGGGGAGCTGTTTTTT

v_call: TRBV5-4
d_call: TRBD2
clone_size: -
j_call: TRBJ2-7
cdr3_aa: CASSWGRSGGSYEQYF
cdr3_nt: TGTGCCAGCAGCTGGGGTCGGTCGGGGGGTTCCTACGAGCAGTACTTC

v_call: TRBV6-5
d_call: TRBD1
clone_size: -
j_call: TRBJ1-5
cdr3_aa: CASTTGGYQPQHF
cdr3_nt: TGTGCCAGCACGACAGGGGGCTATCAGCCCCAGCATTTT

v_call: TRBV11-3
d_call: TRBD1
clone_size: once
j_call: TRBJ1-6
cdr3_aa: CASSLQGGNSPLHF
cdr3_nt: TGTGCCAGCAGCTTGCAGGGGGGAAATTCACCCCTCCACTTT

v_call: TRBV5-1
d_call: -
clone_size: -
j_call: TRBJ1-2
cdr3_aa: CASSLVGEGNGYTF
cdr3_nt: TGCGCCAGCAGCTTGGTGGGGGAGGGGAATGGCTACACCTTC

v_call: TRBV10-2
d_call: -
clone_size: once
j_call: TRBJ2-7
cdr3_aa: CASGHDNYEQYF
cdr3_nt: TGCGCCAGTGGACACGACAACTACGAGCAGTACTTC

v_call: TRBV4-3
d_call: -
clone_size: -
j_call: TRBJ1-4
cdr3_aa: CASSQDLVPSTNEKLFF
cdr3_nt: TGCGCCAGCAGCCAAGATCTAGTGCCGAGTACAAATGAAAAACTGTTTTTT

v_call: TRBV20-1
d_call: -
clone_size: -
j_call: TRBJ1-2
cdr3_aa: CSASAYARETNYGYTF
cdr3_nt: TGCAGTGCTAGTGCTTACGCCAGGGAAACTAACTATGGCTACACCTTC

v_call: TRBV7-2
d_call: -
clone_size: -
j_call: TRBJ1-4
cdr3_aa: CASSLGYATNEKLFF
cdr3_nt: TGTGCCAGCAGCTTAGGTTATGCAACTAATGAAAAACTGTTTTTT

v_call: TRBV6-2/TRBV6-3
d_call: TRBD2
clone_size: once
j_call: TRBJ2-5
cdr3_aa: CASSYSWGTSGEETQYF
cdr3_nt: TGTGCCAGCAGTTACTCTTGGGGGACTAGCGGAGAAGAGACCCAGTACTTC

v_call: TRBV10-3
d_call: -
clone_size: -
j_call: TRBJ1-1
cdr3_aa: CATLREGTEAFF
cdr3_nt: TGTGCCACCTTACGGGAGGGAACTGAAGCTTTCTTT

v_call: TRBV9
d_call: -
clone_size: -
j_call: TRBJ1-3
cdr3_aa: CASSVAPGGGNTIYF
cdr3_nt: TGTGCCAGCAGCGTAGCTCCGGGGGGTGGAAACACCATATATTTT

v_call: TRBV18
d_call: TRBD1
clone_size: -
j_call: TRBJ2-3
cdr3_aa: CASSSRDRGPDTQYF
cdr3_nt: TGTGCCAGCTCATCCCGGGACAGGGGGCCAGATACGCAGTATTTT

v_call: TRBV7-6
d_call: TRBD1
clone_size: -
j_call: TRBJ1-1
cdr3_aa: CASSLARMGGTGVTEAFF
cdr3_nt: TGTGCCAGCAGCTTAGCCAGGATGGGGGGGACAGGGGTTACTGAAGCTTTCTTT